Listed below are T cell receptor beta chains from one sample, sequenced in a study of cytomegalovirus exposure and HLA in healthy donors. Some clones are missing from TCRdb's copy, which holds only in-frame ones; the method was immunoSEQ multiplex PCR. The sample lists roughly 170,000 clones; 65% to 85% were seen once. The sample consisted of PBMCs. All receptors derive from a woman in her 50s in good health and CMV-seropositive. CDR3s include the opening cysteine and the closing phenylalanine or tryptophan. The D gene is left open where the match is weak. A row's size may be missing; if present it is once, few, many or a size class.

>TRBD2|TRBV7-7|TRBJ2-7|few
TGTGCTAGCAGCCCCGGACTAGCGGGGGGCCTCTACTTC
CASSPGLAGGLYF
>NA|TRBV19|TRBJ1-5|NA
TGTGCCAGTAGTCCCAGGGAATTACTTTCTGGTCAGCCCCAGCATTTT
CASSPRELLSGQPQHF
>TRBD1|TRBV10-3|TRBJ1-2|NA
TGTGCCATCTCCTCCGGGACAGACTATGGCTACACCTTC
CAISSGTDYGYTF
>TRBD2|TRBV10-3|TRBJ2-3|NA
TGTGCCATCGGACTAAGCGGGAAGGGAGATACGCAGTATTTT
CAIGLSGKGDTQYF
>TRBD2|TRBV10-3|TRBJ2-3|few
TGTGCCATCAGTGAGTCGCCGGTAGCGGGGGGGCGAGATACGCAGTATTTT
CAISESPVAGGRDTQYF
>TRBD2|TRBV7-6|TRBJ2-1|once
TGTGCCAGCAGCTTATCCTGGGAGGGCCCCTACAATGAGCAGTTCTTC
CASSLSWEGPYNEQFF
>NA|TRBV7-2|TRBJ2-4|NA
TGTGCCAGCACTTCGGCAGGGACCAAAAACATTCAGTACTTC
CASTSAGTKNIQYF
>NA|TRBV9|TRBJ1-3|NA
TGTGCCAGCAGCGTAGGCCCTCAGGGCCGCGGAAACACCATATATTTT
CASSVGPQGRGNTIYF
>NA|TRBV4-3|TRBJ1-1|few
TGCGCCAGCAGCCAAGATGGGCAGACGGGACACGCTTTCTTT
CASSQDGQTGHAFF
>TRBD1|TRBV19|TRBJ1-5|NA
TGTGCCAGTAGTATCCCATCCGGGACAGATGCCCAGCATTTT
CASSIPSGTDAQHF
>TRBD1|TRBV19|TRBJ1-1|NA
TGTGCCAGTAGTATGGGGACAGGGTTATGGGGCACTGAAGCTTTCTTT
CASSMGTGLWGTEAFF
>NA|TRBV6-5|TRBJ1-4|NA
TGTGCCAGCAGGCCGGGGGTATCGGGTGAAAAACTGTTTTTT
CASRPGVSGEKLFF
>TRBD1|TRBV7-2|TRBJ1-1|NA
TGTGCCAGCAGCCCCCGGACAGGGAGGACTGAAGCTTTCTTT
CASSPRTGRTEAFF
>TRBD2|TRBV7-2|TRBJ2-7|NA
TGTGCCAGCAGCTTAACTAGCGGGAGGGCCGGCTGGGACGAGCAGTACTTC
CASSLTSGRAGWDEQYF
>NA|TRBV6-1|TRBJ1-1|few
TGTGCCAGCAGTCCCCGGACAGAAATGAACACTGAAGCTTTCTTT
CASSPRTEMNTEAFF
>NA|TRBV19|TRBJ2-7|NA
TGTGCCAGTAAGGAACAGATAAGCTCCTACGAGCAGTACTTC
CASKEQISSYEQYF
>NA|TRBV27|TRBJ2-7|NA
TGTGCCAGCAGGCGTCAGGGACTGTTCTACGAGCAGTACTTC
CASRRQGLFYEQYF
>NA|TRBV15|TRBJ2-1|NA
TGTGCCACCAGCAGAACCCCAGGGTCCAATGAGCAGTTCTTC
CATSRTPGSNEQFF
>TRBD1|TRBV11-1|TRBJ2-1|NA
TGTGCCAGCAGCTTAGGAGAGACAGTAGGCAGGGGGAGTGAGCAGTTCTTC
CASSLGETVGRGSEQFF
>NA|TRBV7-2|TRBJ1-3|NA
TGTGCCAGCAGCCCCACAGGGCCTGGAAACACCATATATTTT
CASSPTGPGNTIYF
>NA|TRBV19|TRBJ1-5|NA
TGTGCCAGTAGAGGGGCAAATCAGCCCCAGCATTTT
CASRGANQPQHF
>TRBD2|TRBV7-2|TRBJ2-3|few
TGTGCCAGCAGCCTTCTAGCGGGGGGGTTCGGGGATACGCAGTATTTT
CASSLLAGGFGDTQYF
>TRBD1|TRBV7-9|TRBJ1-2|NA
TGTGCCAGCAGCCGGGGGACAGGGGGCTATGGCTACACCTTC
CASSRGTGGYGYTF
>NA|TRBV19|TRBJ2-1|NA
TGTGCCAGTAGTCCGGGCAGGGCCTCCTACAATGAGCAGTTCTTC
CASSPGRASYNEQFF
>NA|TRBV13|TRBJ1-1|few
TGTGCCAGCAGCTCCCCCCACGGGGCTTTCTTT
CASSSPHGAFF
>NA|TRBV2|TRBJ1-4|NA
TGTGCCAGCACTTCCACAGGGAAAAAAAAACTGTTTTTT
CASTSTGKKKLFF
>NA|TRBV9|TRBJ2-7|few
TGTGCCAGCAGCGTAGATCCAAGGACGGGGTCCTACGAGCAGTACTTC
CASSVDPRTGSYEQYF
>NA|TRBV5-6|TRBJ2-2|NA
TGTGCCAGCAGCCCCATCACAGGGAACACCGGGGAGCTGTTTTTT
CASSPITGNTGELFF
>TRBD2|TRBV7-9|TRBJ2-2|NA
TGTGCCAGCAGCTTAAGACTGTTTAGCGGGGCCGGGGAGCTGTTTTTT
CASSLRLFSGAGELFF
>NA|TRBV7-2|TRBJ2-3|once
TGTGCCAGCAGCTTAGGGGAGAGTACGCAGTATTTT
CASSLGESTQYF
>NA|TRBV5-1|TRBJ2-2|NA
TGCGCCAGCAGCTTGGGGCCTTCCCTCGCGAACACCGGGGAGCTGTTTTTT
CASSLGPSLANTGELFF